Included here is one T cell receptor (beta chain) sequence, with context. Its antigen remains undetermined. Base-call qualities are not available, and no considerably larger clone is one nucleotide away. These data are taken from a study of blood T cell repertoires in COVID-19 (dated by TCRdb to about 2020). The study in broad terms: The collaborator samples originated in the United States, Italy and Spain and spanned the acute and convalescent phases of COVID-19. Samples came from the ongoing ImmuneRACE study (first 160 participants) plus 1,254 subjects from 6 global collaborators. Nearly every sample came with metadata listing a de-identified subject ID, COVID-19 status, age in years and sex. Deeply sampled blood TCRbeta repertoires from subjects exposed to, actively infected with, or recovered from COVID-19 were included in the dataset. A freely available public database, intended as a resource for researchers studying the immune response to SARS-CoV-2, is where the repertoires were released. HLA class I and class II types, where available, came from metadata supplied by the sample provider rather than from assay-based typing. The prospective study material was composed of cDNA or gDNA derived from T cells, B-cell-depleted T cells, or PBMCs. Study-wide conclusions, independent of this receptor: The amount of clinical and demographic metadata varied by source and participant and was provided uncurated.

The immunoSEQ Assay, a bias-controlled multiplex PCR, was used to amplify TCRbeta CDR3 regions from genomic DNA. In the authors' own workflow: The number of nucleated cells in each sample was estimated from the amplification of reference gene primers within the assay. To quantify the absolute abundance of each unique TCRbeta CDR3 rearrangement, sequence reads were collapsed and filtered. For each sample, productive Simpson clonality was calculated as the square root of Simpson's diversity index across productive rearrangements. The table was pulled from immuneACCESS by TCRdb, which kept in-frame rearrangements only. Such tables lose some clones; where checked, under half of the loss comes from unresolved V genes, and the rest has no known cause. V and J calls plus clone size are reproduced from that table; the DNA served to infer D and trimming. This sample is represented by a few hundred thousand clones; 80% to 90% of them were singletons. 2% to 2.5% of the sample rests with the top ten.

Reading from cysteine to phenylalanine, the CDR3 counts 15 amino acids. Just CDR3 DNA is preserved here, 45 bases in frame from base 1. Reading the germline V gene gives CDR1 LGHNT and CDR2 FRNRAP. V and J lose 2 bases and 2 bases, and a span of 13 bases separates them. Whole blood was collected in K2EDTA tubes by collaborating institutions according to the institutions' own protocols. For TCRbeta analysis, collaborators shipped samples as frozen whole blood, isolated PBMCs, or DNA extracted from either of those sample types. The chain employs TRBV12-5 and TRBJ2-7; no D gene can be assigned with confidence. This clonotype originated in a woman in her 50s with acute or convalescent COVID-19. The sequencing sample was made of peripheral blood. The nucleotide sequence is TGTGCTAGTGGTTTGCAGGATTTCTTGGCCTACGAGCAGTACTTC. This encodes CASGLQDFLAYEQYF.